This T cell receptor beta chain comes out of a study of T cells after yellow fever vaccination. Turning to the study itself: It was SMART-Seq v4 Ultra Low Input that prepared the fractions with low cell numbers. Whole-study findings and limits: By day 5 rather than day 15, the secondary response had peaked, though it was weaker. In post-booster samples, most primary-vaccination clones reappeared (just under 97% CD4, 88% CD8).

With 3 bases clipped from V and 3 bases from J, the junction kept 0 bases outside the gene matches. The CDR3 is 12 amino acids. Germline loops: CDR1 DFQATT, CDR2 SNEGSKA (reference sequence). This clonotype has a count of ten or more. The antigen is not known. From the 5' RACE reads, TCRdb called clonotypes with MiXCR, one entry per CDR3 protein. Of about 370,000 distinct CDR3 sequences listed, 11% are singletons. The sample here was PBMCs, taken on the day of the first yellow fever vaccination. The chain carries TRBV20-1 and TRBJ2-7, with 9 bases identical to TRBD1. This receptor was obtained from a man aged 18 to 30 who received the YFV17D yellow fever vaccine. The CDR3 here is CSARTGGYEQYF. The CDR3 nucleotides read TGCAGTGCTAGGACAGGGGGCTACGAGCAGTACTTC.